These T cell receptor beta chains were read from a single sample in a study of PD-1 blockade in classical Hodgkin lymphoma. This table comes from immunoSEQ multiplex PCR, and its TCRdb copy is limited to in-frame clones, with some not included. This table holds around 99,000 clones, roughly four fifths found once. Sequenced material: peripheral blood mononuclear cells (PBMCs), taken before the second cycle of nivolumab. These receptor sequences come from a human donor with classical Hodgkin lymphoma. Each CDR3 is given with its conserved first and last residue.

>TRBJ2-7|TRBV6-1
CASSEAAGYEQYF
>TRBJ2-7|TRBV7-9
CASSLGGAAGVEQYF
>TRBJ1-2|TRBV15
CATADRGYGYTF
>TRBJ2-1|TRBV29-1
CSVEVYNEQFF
>TRBJ2-7|TRBV13
CASSQGVYEQYF
>TRBJ1-1|TRBV5-5
CASTPVGENTEAFF
>TRBJ1-2|TRBV28
CASRTVIGYTF
>TRBJ2-1|TRBV13
CASRGGAGAYNEQFF
>TRBJ2-3|TRBV11-2
CASSLVPSGRDTQYF
>TRBJ1-3|TRBV5-8
CASSPGQHSGNTIYF
>TRBJ2-2|TRBV5-1
CASSFLAEANTGELFF
>TRBJ2-4|TRBV27
CASSPLGLAGGPLAKNIQYF
>TRBJ1-2|TRBV29-1
CSVVGQGAWGYTF
>TRBJ2-1|TRBV18
CASSPLPSYNEQFF